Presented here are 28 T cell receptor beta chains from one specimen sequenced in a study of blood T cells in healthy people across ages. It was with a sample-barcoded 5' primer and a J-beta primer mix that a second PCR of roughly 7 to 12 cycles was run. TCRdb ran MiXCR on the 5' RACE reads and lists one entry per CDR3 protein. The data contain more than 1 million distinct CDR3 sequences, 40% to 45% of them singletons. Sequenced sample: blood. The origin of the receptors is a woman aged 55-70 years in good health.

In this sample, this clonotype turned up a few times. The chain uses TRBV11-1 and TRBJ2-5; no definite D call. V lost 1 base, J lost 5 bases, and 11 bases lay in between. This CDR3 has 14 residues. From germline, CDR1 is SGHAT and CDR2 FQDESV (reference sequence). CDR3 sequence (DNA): TGTGCCAGCAGCTTAGGGTCCATCGGGGAGACCCAGTACTTC. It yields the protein CASSLGSIGETQYF.

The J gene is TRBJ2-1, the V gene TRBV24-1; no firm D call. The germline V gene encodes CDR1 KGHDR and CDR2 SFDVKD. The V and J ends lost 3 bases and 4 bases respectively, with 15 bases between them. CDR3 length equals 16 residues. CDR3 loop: CATSDGTGSSYNEQFF. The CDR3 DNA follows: TGTGCCACCAGTGATGGAACGGGCTCATCGTACAATGAGCAGTTCTTC.

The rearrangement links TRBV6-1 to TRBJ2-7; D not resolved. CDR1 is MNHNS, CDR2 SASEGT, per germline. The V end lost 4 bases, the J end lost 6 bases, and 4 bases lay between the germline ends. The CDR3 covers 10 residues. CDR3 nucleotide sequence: TGTGCCAGCAGTGCCTCCGAGCAGTACTTC. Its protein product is CASSASEQYF.

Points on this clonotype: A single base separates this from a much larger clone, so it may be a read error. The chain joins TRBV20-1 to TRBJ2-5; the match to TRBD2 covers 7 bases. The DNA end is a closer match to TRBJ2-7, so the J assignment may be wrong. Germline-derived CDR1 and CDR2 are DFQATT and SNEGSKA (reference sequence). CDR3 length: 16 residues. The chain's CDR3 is CSAIRASGTLTYEQYF. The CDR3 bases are TGCAGTGCCATAAGGGCCAGCGGGACGCTCACCTACGAGCAGTACTTC.

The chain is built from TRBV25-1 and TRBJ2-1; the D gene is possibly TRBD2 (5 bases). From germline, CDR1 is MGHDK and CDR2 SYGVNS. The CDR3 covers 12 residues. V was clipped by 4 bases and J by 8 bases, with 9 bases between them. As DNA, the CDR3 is TGTGCCAGCAGTGCACTAGATGATGAGCAGTTCTTC. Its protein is CASSALDDEQFF.

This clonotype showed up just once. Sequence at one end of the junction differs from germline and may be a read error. This CDR3 reads CAGSEGREQFF. DNA of the CDR3: TGTGCCGGGAGTGAAGGGCGTGAGCAGTTCTTC. The chain carries TRBV30 and TRBJ2-1; a possible D gene is TRBD2 (5 bases). The CDR3 has 11 residues. Germline CDR1 reads GTSNPN; CDR2 reads SVGIG (reference sequence). The full variable domain, its missing parts supplied by reference TRBV30 and TRBJ2-1, is SQTIHQWPATLVQPVGSPLSLECTVEGTSNPNLYWYRQAAGRGLQLLFYSVGIGQISSEVPQNLSASRPQDRQFILSSKKLLLSDSGFYLCAGSEGREQFFGPGTRLTVL.

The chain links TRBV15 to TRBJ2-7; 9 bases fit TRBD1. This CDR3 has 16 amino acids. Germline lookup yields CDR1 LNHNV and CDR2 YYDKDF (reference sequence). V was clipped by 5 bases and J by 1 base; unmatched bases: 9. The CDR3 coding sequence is TGTGCCACCAGCGCCAGGACAGGGGACCGTTCCTACGAGCAGTACTTC. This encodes CATSARTGDRSYEQYF.

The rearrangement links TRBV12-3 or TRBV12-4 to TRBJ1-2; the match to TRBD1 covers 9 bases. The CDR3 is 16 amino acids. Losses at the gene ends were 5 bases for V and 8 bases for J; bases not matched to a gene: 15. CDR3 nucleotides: TGTGCCAGCAGTAGCCGGGACAGGGTCAGAGTTGGGGGCTACACCTTC. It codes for CASSSRDRVRVGGYTF.

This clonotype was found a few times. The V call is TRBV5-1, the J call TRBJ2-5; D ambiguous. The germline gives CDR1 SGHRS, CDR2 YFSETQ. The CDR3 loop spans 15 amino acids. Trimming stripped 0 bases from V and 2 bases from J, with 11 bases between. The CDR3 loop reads CASSLALKEQETQYF. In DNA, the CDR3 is TGCGCCAGCAGCTTGGCCCTTAAAGAGCAAGAGACCCAGTACTTC.

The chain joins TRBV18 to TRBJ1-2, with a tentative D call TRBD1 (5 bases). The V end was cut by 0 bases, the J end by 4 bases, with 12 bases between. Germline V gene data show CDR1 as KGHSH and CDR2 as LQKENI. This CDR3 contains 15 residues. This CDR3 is CASSPPGPWTYGYTF. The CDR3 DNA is TGTGCCAGCTCACCACCGGGACCCTGGACCTATGGCTACACCTTC.

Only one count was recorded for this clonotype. The CDR3 DNA is TGTGCCAGCAGCATCGACAACACAGATACGCAGTATTTT. Protein sequence: CASSIDNTDTQYF. The chain is built from TRBV12-3 or TRBV12-4 and TRBJ2-3; unclear D gene. This CDR3 is built from 13 residues. V lost 6 bases, J lost 2 bases, and 9 bases lay in between.

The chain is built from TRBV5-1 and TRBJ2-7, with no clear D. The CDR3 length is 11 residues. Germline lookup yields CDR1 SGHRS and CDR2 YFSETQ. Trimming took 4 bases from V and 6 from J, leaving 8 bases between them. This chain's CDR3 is CASSADCEQYF. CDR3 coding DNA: TGCGCCAGCAGCGCCGACTGCGAGCAGTACTTC.

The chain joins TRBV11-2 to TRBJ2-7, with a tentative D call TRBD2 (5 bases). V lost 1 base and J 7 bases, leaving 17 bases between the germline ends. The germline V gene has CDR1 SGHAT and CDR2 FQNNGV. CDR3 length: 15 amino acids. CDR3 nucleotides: TGTGCCAGCAGCTTAGTGGAGGCGGTCTCCGGGGAGCAGTACTTC. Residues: CASSLVEAVSGEQYF.

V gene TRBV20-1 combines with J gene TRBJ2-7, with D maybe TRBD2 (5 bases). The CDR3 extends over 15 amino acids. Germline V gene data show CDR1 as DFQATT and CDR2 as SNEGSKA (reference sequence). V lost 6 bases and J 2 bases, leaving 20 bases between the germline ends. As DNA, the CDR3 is TGCAGTGCCCTGGATATCGGGGAGCGGACCTACGAGCAGTACTTC. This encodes CSALDIGERTYEQYF.

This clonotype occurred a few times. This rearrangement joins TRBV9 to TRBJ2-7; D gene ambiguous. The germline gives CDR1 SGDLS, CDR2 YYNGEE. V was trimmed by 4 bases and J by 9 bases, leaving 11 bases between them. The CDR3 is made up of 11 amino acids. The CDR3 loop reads CASSSGGRQYF. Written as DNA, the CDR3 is TGTGCCAGCAGCTCCGGTGGTCGGCAGTACTTC.

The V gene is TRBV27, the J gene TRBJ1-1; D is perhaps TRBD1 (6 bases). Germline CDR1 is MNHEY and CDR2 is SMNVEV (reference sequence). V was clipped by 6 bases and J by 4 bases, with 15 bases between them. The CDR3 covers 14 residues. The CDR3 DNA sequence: TGTGCCAGCAGGTTGGGGGCCGAGGGCACTGAAGCTTTCTTT. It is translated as CASRLGAEGTEAFF.

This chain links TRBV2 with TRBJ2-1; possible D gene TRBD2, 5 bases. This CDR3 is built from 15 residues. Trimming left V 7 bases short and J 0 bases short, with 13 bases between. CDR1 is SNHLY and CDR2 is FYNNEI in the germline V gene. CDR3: CASKEREISYNEQFF. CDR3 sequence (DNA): TGTGCCAGCAAAGAAAGGGAGATCTCCTACAATGAGCAGTTCTTC.

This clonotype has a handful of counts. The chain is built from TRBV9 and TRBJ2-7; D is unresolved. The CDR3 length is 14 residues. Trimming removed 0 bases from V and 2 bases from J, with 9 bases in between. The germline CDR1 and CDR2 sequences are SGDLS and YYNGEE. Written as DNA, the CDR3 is TGTGCCAGCAGCGTAGCGGACGAAACCTACGAGCAGTACTTC. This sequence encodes CASSVADETYEQYF.

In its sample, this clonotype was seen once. CDR3 bases: TGTGCCAGTAGTATAGAGGGGGCGGGGACCAATGAGCAGTTCTTC. This sequence encodes CASSIEGAGTNEQFF. This sequence joins TRBV19 and TRBJ2-1; D might be TRBD1 or TRBD2, each matching 6 bases. Trimming stripped 0 bases from V and 6 bases from J, with 12 bases between. CDR1 is LNHDA, CDR2 SQIVND, per germline (reference sequence). The CDR3 consists of 15 residues.

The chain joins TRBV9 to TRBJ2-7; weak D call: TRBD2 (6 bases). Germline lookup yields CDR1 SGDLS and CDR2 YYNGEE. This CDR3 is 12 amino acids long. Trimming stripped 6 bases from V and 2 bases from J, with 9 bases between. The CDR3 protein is CASKRATYEQYF. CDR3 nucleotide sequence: TGTGCCAGCAAGCGGGCTACCTACGAGCAGTACTTC.

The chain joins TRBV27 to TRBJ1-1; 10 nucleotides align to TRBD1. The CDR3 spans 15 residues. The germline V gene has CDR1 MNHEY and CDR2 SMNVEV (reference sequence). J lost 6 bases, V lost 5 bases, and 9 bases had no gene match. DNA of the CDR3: TGTGCCAGCAGTCTAAGGACAGGGGGTTTATCTGAAGCTTTCTTT. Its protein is CASSLRTGGLSEAFF.

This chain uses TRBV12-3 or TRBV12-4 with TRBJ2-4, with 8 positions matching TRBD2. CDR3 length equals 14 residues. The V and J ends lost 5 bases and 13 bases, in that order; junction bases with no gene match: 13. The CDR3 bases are TGTGCCAGCAGTGCGGGCGGGAGGAACAATGAGCAGTACTTC. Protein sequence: CASSAGGRNNEQYF.

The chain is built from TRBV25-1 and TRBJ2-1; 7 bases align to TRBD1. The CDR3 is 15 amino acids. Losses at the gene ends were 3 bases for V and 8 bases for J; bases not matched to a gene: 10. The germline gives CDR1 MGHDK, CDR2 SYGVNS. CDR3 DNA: TGTGCCAGCAGTGAGGTGGGACAGAAGTGGTATGAGCAGTTCTTC. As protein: CASSEVGQKWYEQFF.

The CDR3 nucleotides are TGTGCCAGCGGATGGGCAGGGGACAATGAGCAGTTCTTC. It yields the protein CASGWAGDNEQFF. The J gene is TRBJ2-1, the V gene TRBV27, with D possibly matching TRBD1 (6 bases). The CDR3 contains 13 residues. Trimming pared 8 bases from V and 5 bases from J, leaving 13 bases between. CDR1 and CDR2 (germline): MNHEY, SMNVEV (reference sequence).

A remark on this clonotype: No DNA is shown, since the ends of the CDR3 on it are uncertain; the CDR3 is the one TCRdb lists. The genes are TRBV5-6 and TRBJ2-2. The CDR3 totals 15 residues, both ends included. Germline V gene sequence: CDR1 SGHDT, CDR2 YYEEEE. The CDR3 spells CASILDKSNTGELFF.

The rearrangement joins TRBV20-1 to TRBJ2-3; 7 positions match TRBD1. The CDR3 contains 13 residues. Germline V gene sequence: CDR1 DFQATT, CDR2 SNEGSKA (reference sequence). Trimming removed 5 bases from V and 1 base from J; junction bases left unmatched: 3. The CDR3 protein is CSALTGGTDTQYF. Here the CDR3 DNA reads TGCAGTGCTTTAACAGGGGGCACAGATACGCAGTATTTT.

CDR3 sequence: CSAAFGGSYGYTF. The CDR3 nucleotides read TGCAGTGCTGCCTTTGGGGGAAGTTATGGCTACACCTTC. The rearrangement joins TRBV20-1 to TRBJ1-2, with D possibly matching TRBD1 (5 bases). Germline values: CDR1 DFQATT, CDR2 SNEGSKA (reference sequence). The CDR3 consists of 13 residues. V shed 5 bases and J shed 5 bases, with 15 bases lying between them.

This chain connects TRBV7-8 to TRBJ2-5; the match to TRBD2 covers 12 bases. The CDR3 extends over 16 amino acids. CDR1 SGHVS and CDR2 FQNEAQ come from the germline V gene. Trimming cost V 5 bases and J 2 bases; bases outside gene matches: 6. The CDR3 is CASSPVLAGGQETQYF. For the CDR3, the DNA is TGTGCCAGCAGCCCGGTGCTAGCGGGAGGGCAAGAGACCCAGTACTTC.